This T cell receptor beta chain emerged from a study of OX40 agonist ivuxolimab in advanced cancers. J was trimmed by 2 bases and V by 0 bases; bases with no gene match: 3. The CDR3 has 16 residues. The germline CDR1 and CDR2 sequences are SGHRS and YFSETQ. The assay was immunoSEQ multiplex PCR, and TCRdb's table has in-frame clones only and misses some. Counted here are fewer than 80,000 clones, 89% occurring once; the ten biggest clones make up under 4.5%. This clone was observed once. The TCR sequence derives from an adult with an advanced solid tumor such as melanoma, head and neck, liver or kidney cancer. The source material was CD4+ or CD8+ T cells sorted from blood, sampled in a trial of the OX40 agonist ivuxolimab. The chain carries TRBV5-1 and TRBJ2-5; 11 bases line up with TRBD2. CDR3 bases: TGCGCCAGCAGCTTGGCGGTAGCGGGGGGGCAAGAGACCCAGTACTTC. Encoded protein: CASSLAVAGGQETQYF.